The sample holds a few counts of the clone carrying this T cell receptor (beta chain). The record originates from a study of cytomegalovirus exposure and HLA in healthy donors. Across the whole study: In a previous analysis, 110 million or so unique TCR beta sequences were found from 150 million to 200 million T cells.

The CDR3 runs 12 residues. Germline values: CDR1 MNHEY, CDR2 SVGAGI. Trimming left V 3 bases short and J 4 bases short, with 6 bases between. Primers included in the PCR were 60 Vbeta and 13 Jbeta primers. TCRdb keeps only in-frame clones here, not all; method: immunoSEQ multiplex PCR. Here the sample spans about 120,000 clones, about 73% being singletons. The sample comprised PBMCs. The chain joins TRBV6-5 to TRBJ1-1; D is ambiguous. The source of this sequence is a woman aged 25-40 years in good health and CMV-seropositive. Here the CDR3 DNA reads TGTGCCAGCAGTTATGTCGGCACTGAAGCTTTCTTT. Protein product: CASSYVGTEAFF.